This T cell receptor beta chain appears in the sequencing data of a study of post-analysis software for immune sequencing data. In the study overall: Progressive-relapsing, secondary progressive and relapsing-remitting multiple sclerosis were among the disease courses included. Whole-study findings and limits: The study found significantly lower normalized Chao1 diversity in multiple sclerosis patients than in controls. TRBV5-6, TRBV5-1 and TRBV20-1 belonged to a set of roughly 5 TRBV segments that were more frequent in patients than controls.

The germline V gene encodes CDR1 SGHVS and CDR2 FQNEAQ. The CDR3 has 14 amino acids. Prepared TCR beta cDNA libraries contained unique molecular identifiers. Via MiXCR, TCRdb re-called the PCR reads, giving one row per CDR3 protein. Of roughly 170,000 distinct CDR3 sequences in the sample, about 29% are singletons; the top ten hold 1.5%. Note on this clonotype: The antigen remains unidentified. Sequence at one end of the junction differs from germline and may be a read error.

The chain combines TRBV7-8 with TRBJ1-2; a weak D match, TRBD1 (6 bases). Sequenced material: blood. This clonotype originated in a girl between 5 and 17 years old with multiple sclerosis. For the CDR3, the DNA is TGTACCAGCAGCGTTCGGACAGAAAACTATGGCTACACCTTC. It is translated as CTSSVRTENYGYTF.